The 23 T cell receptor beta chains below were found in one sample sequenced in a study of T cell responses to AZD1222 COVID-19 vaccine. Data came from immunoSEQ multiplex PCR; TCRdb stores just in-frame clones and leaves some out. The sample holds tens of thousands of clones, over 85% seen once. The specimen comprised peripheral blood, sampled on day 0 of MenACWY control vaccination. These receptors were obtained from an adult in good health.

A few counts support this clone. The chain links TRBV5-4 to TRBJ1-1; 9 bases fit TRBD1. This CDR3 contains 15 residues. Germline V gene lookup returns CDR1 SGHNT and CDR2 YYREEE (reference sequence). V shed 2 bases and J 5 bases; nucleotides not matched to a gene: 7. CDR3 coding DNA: TGTGCCAGCAGCTTTCCGGGACAGGGAGGGACTGAAGCTTTCTTT. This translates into CASSFPGQGGTEAFF.

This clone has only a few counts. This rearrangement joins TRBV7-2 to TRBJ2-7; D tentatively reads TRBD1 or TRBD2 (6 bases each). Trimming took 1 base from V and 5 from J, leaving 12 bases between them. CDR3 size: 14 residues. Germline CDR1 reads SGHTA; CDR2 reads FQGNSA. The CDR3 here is CASSLDGGLNEQYF. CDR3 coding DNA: TGTGCCAGCAGCTTAGACGGGGGCCTCAACGAGCAGTACTTC. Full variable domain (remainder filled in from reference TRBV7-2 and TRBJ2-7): GAGVSQSPSNKVTEKGKDVELRCDPISGHTALYWYRQSLGQGLEFLIYFQGNSAPDKSGLPSDRFSAERTGGSVSTLTIQRTQQEDSAVYLCASSLDGGLNEQYFGPGTRLTVT.

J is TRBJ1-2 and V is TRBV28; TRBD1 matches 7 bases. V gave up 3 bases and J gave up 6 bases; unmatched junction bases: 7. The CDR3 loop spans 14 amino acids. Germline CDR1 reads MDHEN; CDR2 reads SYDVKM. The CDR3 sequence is CASSFSTGYHGYTF. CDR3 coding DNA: TGTGCCAGCAGTTTCTCGACAGGGTACCATGGCTACACCTTC.

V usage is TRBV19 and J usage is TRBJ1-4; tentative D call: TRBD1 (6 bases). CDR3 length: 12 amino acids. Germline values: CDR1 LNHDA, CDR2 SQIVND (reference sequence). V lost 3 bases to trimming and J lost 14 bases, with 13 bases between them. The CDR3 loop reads CASSMGTGTLFF. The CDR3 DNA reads TGTGCCAGTAGTATGGGCACAGGGACCCTGTTTTTT.

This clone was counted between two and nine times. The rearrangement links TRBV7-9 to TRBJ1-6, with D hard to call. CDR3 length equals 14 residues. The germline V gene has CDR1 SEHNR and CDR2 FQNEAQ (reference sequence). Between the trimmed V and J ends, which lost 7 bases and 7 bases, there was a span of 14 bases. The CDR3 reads CASTPDTGNSPLHF. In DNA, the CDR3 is TGTGCCAGCACCCCAGACACGGGGAATTCACCCCTCCACTTT.

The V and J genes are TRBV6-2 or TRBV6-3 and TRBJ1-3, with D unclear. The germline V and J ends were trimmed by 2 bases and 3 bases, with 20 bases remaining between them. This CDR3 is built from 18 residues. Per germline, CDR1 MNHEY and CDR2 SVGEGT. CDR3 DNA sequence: TGTGCCAGCAGTTACCGGCTGGGTACATCACTCCTTGGAAACACCATATATTTT. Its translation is CASSYRLGTSLLGNTIYF.

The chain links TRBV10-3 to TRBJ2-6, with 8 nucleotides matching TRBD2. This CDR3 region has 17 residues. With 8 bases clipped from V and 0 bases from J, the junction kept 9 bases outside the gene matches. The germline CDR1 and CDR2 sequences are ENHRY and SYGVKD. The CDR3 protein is CAIGLAGSNSGANVLTF. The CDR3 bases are TGTGCCATCGGCTTAGCGGGGTCAAACTCTGGGGCCAACGTCCTGACTTTC.

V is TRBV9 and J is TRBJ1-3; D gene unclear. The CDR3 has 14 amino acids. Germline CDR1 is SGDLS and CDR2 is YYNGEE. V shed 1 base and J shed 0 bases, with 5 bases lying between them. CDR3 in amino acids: CASSVTLSGNTIYF. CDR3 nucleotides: TGTGCCAGCAGCGTAACCCTCTCTGGAAACACCATATATTTT.

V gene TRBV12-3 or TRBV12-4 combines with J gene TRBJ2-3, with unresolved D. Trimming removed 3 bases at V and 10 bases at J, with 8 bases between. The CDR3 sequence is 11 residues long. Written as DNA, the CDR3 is TGTGCCAGCAGTTTTGATAGGGCGCAGTATTTT. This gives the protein CASSFDRAQYF.

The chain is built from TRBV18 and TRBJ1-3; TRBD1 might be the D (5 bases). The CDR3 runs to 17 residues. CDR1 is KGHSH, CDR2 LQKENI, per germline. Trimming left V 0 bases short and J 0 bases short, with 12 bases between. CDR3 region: CASSPPGTLISGNTIYF. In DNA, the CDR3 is TGTGCCAGCTCACCACCGGGGACTCTTATCTCTGGAAACACCATATATTTT.

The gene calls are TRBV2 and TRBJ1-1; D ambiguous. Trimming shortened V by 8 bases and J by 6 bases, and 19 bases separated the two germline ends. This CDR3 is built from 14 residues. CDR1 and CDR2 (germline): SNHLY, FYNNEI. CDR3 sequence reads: CASRLSAIFAEAFF. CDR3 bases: TGTGCCAGCCGACTTTCCGCAATTTTCGCTGAAGCTTTCTTT.

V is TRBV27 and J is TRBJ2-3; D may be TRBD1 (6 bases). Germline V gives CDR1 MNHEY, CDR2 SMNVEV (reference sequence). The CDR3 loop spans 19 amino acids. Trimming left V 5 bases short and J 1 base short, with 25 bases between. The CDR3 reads CASSPLSGVSVVCTDTQYF. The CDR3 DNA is TGTGCCAGCAGTCCTCTTTCAGGGGTTTCTGTAGTTTGCACAGATACGCAGTATTTT.

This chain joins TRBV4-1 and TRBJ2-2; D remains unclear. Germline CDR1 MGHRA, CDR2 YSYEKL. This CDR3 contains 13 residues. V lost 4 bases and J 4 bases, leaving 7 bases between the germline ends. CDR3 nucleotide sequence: TGCGCCAGCAGCCTATGGGGCACCGGGGAGCTGTTTTTT. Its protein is CASSLWGTGELFF.

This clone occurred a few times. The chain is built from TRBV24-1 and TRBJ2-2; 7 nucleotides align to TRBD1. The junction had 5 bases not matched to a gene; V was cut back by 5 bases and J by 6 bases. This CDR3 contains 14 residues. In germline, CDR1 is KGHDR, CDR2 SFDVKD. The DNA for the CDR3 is TGTGCCACCAGTGGCACCGGGACAGCCGGGGAGCTGTTTTTT. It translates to CATSGTGTAGELFF.

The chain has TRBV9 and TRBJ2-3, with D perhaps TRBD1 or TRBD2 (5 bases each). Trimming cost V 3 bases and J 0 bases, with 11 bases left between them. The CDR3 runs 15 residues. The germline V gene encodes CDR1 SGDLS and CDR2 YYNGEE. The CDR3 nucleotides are TGTGCCAGCAGCGGGGGGTCTCCTAGCACAGATACGCAGTATTTT. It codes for CASSGGSPSTDTQYF.

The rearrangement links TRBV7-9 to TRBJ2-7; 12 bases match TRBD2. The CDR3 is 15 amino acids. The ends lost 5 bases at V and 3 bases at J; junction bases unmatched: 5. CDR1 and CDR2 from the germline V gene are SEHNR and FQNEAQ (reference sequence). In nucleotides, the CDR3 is TGTGCCAGCAGCGACCGACTAGCGGGGGACTACGAGCAGTACTTC. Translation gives CASSDRLAGDYEQYF. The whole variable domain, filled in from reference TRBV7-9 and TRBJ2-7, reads DTGVSQNPRHKITKRGQNVTFRCDPISEHNRLYWYRQTLGQGPEFLTYFQNEAQLEKSRLLSDRFSAERPKGSFSTLEIQRTEQGDSAMYLCASSDRLAGDYEQYFGPGTRLTVT.

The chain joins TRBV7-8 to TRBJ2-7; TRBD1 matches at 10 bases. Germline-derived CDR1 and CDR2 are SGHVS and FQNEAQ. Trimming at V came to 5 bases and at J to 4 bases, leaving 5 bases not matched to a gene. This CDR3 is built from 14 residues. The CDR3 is CASSQGQGRYEQYF. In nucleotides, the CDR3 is TGTGCCAGCAGCCAGGGACAGGGGCGTTACGAGCAGTACTTC.

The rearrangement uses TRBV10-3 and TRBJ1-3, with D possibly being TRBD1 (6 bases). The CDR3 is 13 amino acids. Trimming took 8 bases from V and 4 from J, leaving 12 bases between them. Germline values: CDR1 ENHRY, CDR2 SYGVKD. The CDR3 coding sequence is TGTGCCATCCAGGGGCAAGTAGGAAACACCATATATTTT. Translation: CAIQGQVGNTIYF.

The CDR3 DNA is TGTGCCAGCAGCCAAAGGCTCTACGAGCAGTACTTC. Amino acid sequence: CASSQRLYEQYF. The genes are TRBV3-1 (or the pseudogene TRBV3-2) and TRBJ2-7; D not resolved. With 2 bases removed from V and 3 bases from J, the gap between germline ends came to 5 bases. The germline gives CDR1 LGHDT, CDR2 YNNKEL (reference sequence). The length of the CDR3 is 12 residues.

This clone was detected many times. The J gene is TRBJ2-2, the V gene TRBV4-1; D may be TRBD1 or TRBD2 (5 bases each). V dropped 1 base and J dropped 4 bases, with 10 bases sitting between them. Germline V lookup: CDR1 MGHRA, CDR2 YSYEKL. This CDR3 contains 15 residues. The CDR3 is CASSQVQGATGELFF. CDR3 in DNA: TGCGCCAGCAGCCAAGTGCAGGGAGCCACCGGGGAGCTGTTTTTT.

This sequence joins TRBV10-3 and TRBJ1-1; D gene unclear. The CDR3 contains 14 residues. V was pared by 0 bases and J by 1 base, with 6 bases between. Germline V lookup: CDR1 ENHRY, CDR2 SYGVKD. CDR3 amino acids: CAISESPQNTEAFF. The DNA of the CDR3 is TGTGCCATCAGTGAGTCCCCGCAGAACACTGAAGCTTTCTTT.

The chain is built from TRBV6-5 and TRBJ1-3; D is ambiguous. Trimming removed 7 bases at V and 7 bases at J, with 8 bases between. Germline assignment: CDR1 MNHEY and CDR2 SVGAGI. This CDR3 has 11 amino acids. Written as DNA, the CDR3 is TGTGCCAGCACGAACGGGAACACCATATATTTT. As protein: CASTNGNTIYF.

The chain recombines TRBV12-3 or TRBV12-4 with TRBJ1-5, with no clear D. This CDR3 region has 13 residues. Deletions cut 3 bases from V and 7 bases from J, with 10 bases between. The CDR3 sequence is CASSLVQQQPQHF. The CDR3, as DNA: TGTGCCAGCAGTTTGGTCCAACAACAGCCCCAGCATTTT.